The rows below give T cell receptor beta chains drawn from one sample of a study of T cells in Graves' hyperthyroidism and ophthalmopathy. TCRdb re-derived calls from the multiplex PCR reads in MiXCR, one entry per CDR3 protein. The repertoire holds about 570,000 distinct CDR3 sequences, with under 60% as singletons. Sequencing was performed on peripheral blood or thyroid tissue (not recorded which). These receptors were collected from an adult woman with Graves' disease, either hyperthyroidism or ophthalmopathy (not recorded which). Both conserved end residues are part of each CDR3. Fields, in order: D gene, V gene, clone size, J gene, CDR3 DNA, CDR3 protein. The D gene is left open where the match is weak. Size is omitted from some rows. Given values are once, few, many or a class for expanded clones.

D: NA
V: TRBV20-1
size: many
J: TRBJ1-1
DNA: TGCAGTGCTAGCGGACAGAACACTGAAGCTTTCTTT
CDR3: CSASGQNTEAFF

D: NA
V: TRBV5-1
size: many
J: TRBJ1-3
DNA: TGTGCCAGCAGCACCGGGACATCTGGAAACACCATATATTTT
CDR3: CASSTGTSGNTIYF

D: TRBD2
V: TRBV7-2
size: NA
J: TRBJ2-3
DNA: TGTGCCAGCAGCTTAGCCCGACTAGCCAATACGCAGTATTTT
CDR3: CASSLARLANTQYF

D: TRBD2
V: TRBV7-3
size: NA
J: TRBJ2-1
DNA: TGTGCCAGCAGCTTAACGTTACTAGCGGATGAGCAGTTCTTC
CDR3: CASSLTLLADEQFF

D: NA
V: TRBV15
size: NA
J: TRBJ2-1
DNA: TGTGCCACCAGCAGAGGCCCGAACAATGAGCAGTTCTTC
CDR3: CATSRGPNNEQFF

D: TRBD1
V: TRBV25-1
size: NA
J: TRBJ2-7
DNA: TGTGCCAGCAGTTTCACAGGGGGAAGGGCCTACGAGCAGTACTTC
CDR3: CASSFTGGRAYEQYF

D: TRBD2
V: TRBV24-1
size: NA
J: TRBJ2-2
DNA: TGTGCCACCAGTGATACTAGCGGGAGAAGGACCGGGGAGCTGTTTTTT
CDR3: CATSDTSGRRTGELFF

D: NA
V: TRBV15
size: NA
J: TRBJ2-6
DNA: TGTGCCACCAGCAGAGCAAGGGCAGGGGCCAACGTCCTGACTTTC
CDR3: CATSRARAGANVLTF

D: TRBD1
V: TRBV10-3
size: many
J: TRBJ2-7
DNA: TGTGCCATAACCCCCCGACAGGGGGGTTCCTACGAGCAGTACTTC
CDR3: CAITPRQGGSYEQYF

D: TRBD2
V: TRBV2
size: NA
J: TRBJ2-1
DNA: TGTGCCAGCAGTGGGGGGGGGAATGAGCAGTTCTTC
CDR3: CASSGGGNEQFF

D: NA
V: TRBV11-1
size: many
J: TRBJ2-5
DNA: TGTGCCAGCAGCCCCAGGACAGCCACGCCACAAGAGACCCAGTACTTC
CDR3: CASSPRTATPQETQYF

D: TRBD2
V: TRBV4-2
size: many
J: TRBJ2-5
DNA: TGTGCCAGCAGCCAAGATGTCCGGACTAGCGGGACCGTGTACTTC
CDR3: CASSQDVRTSGTVYF

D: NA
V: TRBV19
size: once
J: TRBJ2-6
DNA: TGTGCCAGGGGGTCAGGGTTAGCTGAAGCTTTC
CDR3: CARGSGLAEAF

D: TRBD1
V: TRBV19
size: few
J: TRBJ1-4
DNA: TGTGCCAGTAGTCCCGGGACAGGGGCCGAAAAACTGTTTTTT
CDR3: CASSPGTGAEKLFF

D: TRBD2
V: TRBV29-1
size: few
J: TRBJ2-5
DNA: TGCAGCGTTGAGGTGGCGGGGGGACGGCAAGAGACCCAGTACTTC
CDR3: CSVEVAGGRQETQYF

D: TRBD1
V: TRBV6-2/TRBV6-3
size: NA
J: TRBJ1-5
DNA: TGTGCCAGCAGTCCCCTCGACTACAGGGGACAGAATCAGCCCCAGCATTTT
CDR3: CASSPLDYRGQNQPQHF

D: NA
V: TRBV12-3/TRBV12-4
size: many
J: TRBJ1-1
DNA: TGTGCCAGCTCCTTGGCGTTGACAGGGAACACTGAAGCTTTCTTT
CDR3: CASSLALTGNTEAFF

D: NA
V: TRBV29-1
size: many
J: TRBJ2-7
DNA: TGCAGCGTTCTCAGACTAGGCACCTACGAGCAGTACTTC
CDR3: CSVLRLGTYEQYF

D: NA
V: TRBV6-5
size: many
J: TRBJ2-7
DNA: TGTGCCAGCAGTGGAACCGCGAACGAGCAGTACTTC
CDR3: CASSGTANEQYF

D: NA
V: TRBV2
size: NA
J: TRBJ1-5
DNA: TGTGCCAGCAGTGAAGTAGGTGGTAATCAGCCCCAGCATTTT
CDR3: CASSEVGGNQPQHF

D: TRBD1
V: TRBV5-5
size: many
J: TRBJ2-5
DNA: TGTGCCAGCCTAGGACAGGTTGGATCCCAAGAGACCCAGTACTTC
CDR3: CASLGQVGSQETQYF

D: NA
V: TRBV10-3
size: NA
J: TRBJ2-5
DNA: TGTGCCATCAGTGAGTCGATTTCTTTTGAGACCCAGTACTTC
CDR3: CAISESISFETQYF